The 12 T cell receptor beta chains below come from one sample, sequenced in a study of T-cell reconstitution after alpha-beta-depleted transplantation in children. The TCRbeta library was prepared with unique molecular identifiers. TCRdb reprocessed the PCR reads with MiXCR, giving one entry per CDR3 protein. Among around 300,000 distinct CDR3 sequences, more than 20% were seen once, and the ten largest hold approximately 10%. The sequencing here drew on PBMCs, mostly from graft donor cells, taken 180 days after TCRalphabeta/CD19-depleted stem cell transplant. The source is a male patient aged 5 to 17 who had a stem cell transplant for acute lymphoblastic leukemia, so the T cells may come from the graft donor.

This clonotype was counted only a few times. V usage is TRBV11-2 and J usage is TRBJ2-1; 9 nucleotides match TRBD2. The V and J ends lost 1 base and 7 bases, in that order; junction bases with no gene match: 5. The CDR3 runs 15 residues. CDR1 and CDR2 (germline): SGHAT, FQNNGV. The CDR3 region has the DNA TGTGCCAGCAGCTTAGGGGCGGGAGGGCGAAATGAGCAGTTCTTC. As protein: CASSLGAGGRNEQFF.

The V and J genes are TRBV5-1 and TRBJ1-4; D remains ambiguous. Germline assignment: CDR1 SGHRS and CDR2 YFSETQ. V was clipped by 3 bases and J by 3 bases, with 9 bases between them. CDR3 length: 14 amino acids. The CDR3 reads CASSSDGANEKLFF. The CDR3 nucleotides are TGCGCCAGCAGCTCCGACGGAGCTAATGAAAAACTGTTTTTT. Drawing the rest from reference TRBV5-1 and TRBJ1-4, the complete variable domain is KAGVTQTPRYLIKTRGQQVTLSCSPISGHRSVSWYQQTPGQGLQFLFEYFSETQRNKGNFPGRFSGRQFSNSRSEMNVSTLELGDSALYLCASSSDGANEKLFFGSGTQLSVL.

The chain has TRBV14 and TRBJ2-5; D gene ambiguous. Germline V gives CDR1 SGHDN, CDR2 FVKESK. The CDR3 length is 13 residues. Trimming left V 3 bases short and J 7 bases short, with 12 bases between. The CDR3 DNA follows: TGTGCCAGCAGCCAGATAAGTGTCGGGACCCAGTACTTC. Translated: CASSQISVGTQYF.

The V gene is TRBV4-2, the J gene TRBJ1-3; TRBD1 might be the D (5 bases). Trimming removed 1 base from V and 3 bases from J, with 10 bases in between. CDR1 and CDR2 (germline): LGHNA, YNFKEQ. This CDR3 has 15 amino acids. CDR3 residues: CASSQVWGIGNTIYF. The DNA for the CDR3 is TGTGCCAGCAGCCAAGTGTGGGGGATTGGAAACACCATATATTTT.

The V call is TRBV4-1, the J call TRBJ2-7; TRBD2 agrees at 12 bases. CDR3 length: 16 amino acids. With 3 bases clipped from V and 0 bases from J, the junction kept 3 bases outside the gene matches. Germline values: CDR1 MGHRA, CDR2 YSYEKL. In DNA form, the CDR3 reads TGCGCCAGCAGCCACGGACTAGCGGGATCCTCCTACGAGCAGTACTTC. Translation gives CASSHGLAGSSYEQYF.

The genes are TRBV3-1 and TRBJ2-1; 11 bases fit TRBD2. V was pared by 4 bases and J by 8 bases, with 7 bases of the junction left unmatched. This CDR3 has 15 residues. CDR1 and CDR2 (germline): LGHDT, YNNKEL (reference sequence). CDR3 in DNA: TGTGCCAGCAGCCGACTAGCGGGGTACAACCATGAGCAGTTCTTC. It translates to CASSRLAGYNHEQFF.

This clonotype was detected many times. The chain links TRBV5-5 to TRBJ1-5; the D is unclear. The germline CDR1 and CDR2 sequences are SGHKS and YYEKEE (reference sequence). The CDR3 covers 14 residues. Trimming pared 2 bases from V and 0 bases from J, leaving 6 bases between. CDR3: CASSLGYSNQPQHF. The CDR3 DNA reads TGTGCCAGCAGCTTAGGGTATAGCAATCAGCCCCAGCATTTT.

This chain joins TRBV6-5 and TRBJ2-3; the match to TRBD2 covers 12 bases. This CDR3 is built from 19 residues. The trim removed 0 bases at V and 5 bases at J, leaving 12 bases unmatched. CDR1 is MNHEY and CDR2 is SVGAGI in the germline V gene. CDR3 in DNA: TGTGCCAGCAGTTACTCTGTGTTGGGACGACTAGCGGGAGTAGATACGCAGTATTTT. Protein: CASSYSVLGRLAGVDTQYF.

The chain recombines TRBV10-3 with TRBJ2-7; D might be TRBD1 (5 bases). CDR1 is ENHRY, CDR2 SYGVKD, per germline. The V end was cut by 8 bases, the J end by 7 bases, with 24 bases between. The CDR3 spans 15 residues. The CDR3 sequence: CAIGKTGGPLSEQYF. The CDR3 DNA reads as TGTGCCATCGGGAAAACAGGCGGTCCACTCTCAGAGCAGTACTTC.

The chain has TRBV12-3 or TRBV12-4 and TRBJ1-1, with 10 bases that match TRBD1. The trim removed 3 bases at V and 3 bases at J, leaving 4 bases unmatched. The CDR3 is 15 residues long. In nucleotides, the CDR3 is TGTGCCAGCAGTTTCCTGACAGGGGGCTACACTGAAGCTTTCTTT. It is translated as CASSFLTGGYTEAFF.

The CDR3 nucleotides are TGCAGTGCTAGAGATTCGTTTAGAAGCTCCTACAATGAGCAGTTCTTC. It encodes CSARDSFRSSYNEQFF. The rearrangement joins TRBV20-1 to TRBJ2-1; D not certain. Deletions cut 0 bases from V and 0 bases from J, with 12 bases between. This CDR3 comprises 16 residues. Germline assignment: CDR1 DFQATT and CDR2 SNEGSKA (reference sequence).

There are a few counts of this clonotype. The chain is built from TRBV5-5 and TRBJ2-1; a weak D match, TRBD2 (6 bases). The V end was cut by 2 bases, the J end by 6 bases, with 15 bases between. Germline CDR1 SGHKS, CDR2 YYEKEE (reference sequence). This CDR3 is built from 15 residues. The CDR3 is CASSLGGVVSNEQFF. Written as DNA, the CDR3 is TGTGCCAGCAGCTTAGGCGGGGTGGTGTCCAATGAGCAGTTCTTC.